This entry lists 16 T cell receptor beta chains sequenced from one sample in a study of blood T cell repertoires in COVID-19 (dated by TCRdb to between 2020 and 2021). Libraries were made using the immunoSEQ multiplex PCR assay. TCRdb obtained this table from immuneACCESS and retained in-frame rearrangements with V and J assigned. These tables miss some clones; where compared with another copy, unresolved V genes account for less than half of the shortfall, and the remainder is unexplained. This sample has about 97,000 clones in its table, and around 87% of those were observed once. About 16% of the sample lies in the top ten. Sequencing was performed on peripheral blood. The receptor set was obtained from a human donor in a cohort sampled during active COVID-19.

The chain recombines TRBV5-1 with TRBJ1-2; TRBD1 matches 10 bases. Losses at the gene ends were 2 bases for V and 7 bases for J; bases not matched to a gene: 5. Germline values: CDR1 SGHRS, CDR2 YFSETQ. The CDR3 runs to 14 residues. The CDR3 reads CASSLDRDRGGYTF. CDR3 DNA: TGCGCCAGCAGCTTAGACCGGGACAGGGGTGGCTACACCTTC.

The chain links TRBV27 to TRBJ2-5; D may be TRBD1 (5 bases). V dropped 3 bases and J dropped 5 bases, with 10 bases sitting between them. This CDR3 region has 13 residues. CDR1 is MNHEY, CDR2 SMNVEV, per germline (reference sequence). This CDR3 is CASSLGLGETQYF. In DNA, the CDR3 is TGTGCCAGCAGTTTGGGGCTCGGGGAGACCCAGTACTTC.

The chain couples TRBV4-2 to TRBJ2-7, with a tentative D call TRBD2 (6 bases). This CDR3 spans 14 amino acids. V dropped 3 bases and J dropped 0 bases, with 9 bases sitting between them. CDR1 and CDR2 from the germline V gene are LGHNA and YNFKEQ. In DNA form, the CDR3 reads TGTGCCAGCAGCCAGTCGACTAGCTCCTACGAGCAGTACTTC. Its protein is CASSQSTSSYEQYF.

The chain joins TRBV10-3 to TRBJ1-2; TRBD1 might be the D (5 bases). V was trimmed by 0 bases and J by 3 bases, leaving 14 bases between them. The germline gives CDR1 ENHRY, CDR2 SYGVKD. This CDR3 contains 16 residues. The CDR3 loop is CAISESLRGTHYGYTF. The CDR3 nucleotides read TGTGCCATCAGTGAGTCTCTAAGGGGAACTCACTATGGCTACACCTTC.

This chain links TRBV28 with TRBJ2-5; 9 nucleotides match TRBD2. CDR1 is MDHEN, CDR2 SYDVKM, per germline. The CDR3 covers 14 residues. Losses at the gene ends were 5 bases for V and 4 bases for J; bases not matched to a gene: 5. CDR3 sequence: CASSMAGGRETQYF. The DNA of the CDR3 is TGTGCCAGCAGTATGGCGGGAGGGAGAGAGACCCAGTACTTC.

The CDR3 DNA reads TGTGCCAGCAGCTTACATCCGGGACAGGGCCCCTACGAGCAGTACTTC. This codes for CASSLHPGQGPYEQYF. The chain links TRBV7-9 to TRBJ2-7; 9 positions match TRBD1. Germline trimming cut 2 bases from V and 2 bases from J; bases unmatched to any gene: 7. CDR1 SEHNR and CDR2 FQNEAQ come from the germline V gene (reference sequence). The CDR3 runs 16 residues. The complete variable domain, with remaining parts taken from reference TRBV7-9 and TRBJ2-7, reads DTGVSQNPRHKITKRGQNVTFRCDPISEHNRLYWYRQTLGQGPEFLTYFQNEAQLEKSRLLSDRFSAERPKGSFSTLEIQRTEQGDSAMYLCASSLHPGQGPYEQYFGPGTRLTVT.

The rearrangement uses TRBV28 and TRBJ2-1; D might be TRBD2 (6 bases). There are 14 residues in the CDR3. The germline gives CDR1 MDHEN, CDR2 SYDVKM. V shed 7 bases and J shed 1 base, with 11 bases lying between them. CDR3 sequence: CASISGPSYNEQFF. DNA for the CDR3: TGTGCCAGCATTAGCGGACCTTCCTACAATGAGCAGTTCTTC.

The chain combines TRBV5-1 with TRBJ1-1, with D perhaps matching TRBD1 (5 bases). Germline lookup yields CDR1 SGHRS and CDR2 YFSETQ. V dropped 4 bases and J dropped 5 bases, with 18 bases sitting between them. CDR3 length equals 15 residues. The CDR3 spells CASSMGRGRRTEAFF. The CDR3 DNA follows: TGCGCCAGCAGCATGGGCCGGGGGAGGAGGACTGAAGCTTTCTTT. Looking up the rest from reference TRBV5-1 and TRBJ1-1 gives the full variable domain: KAGVTQTPRYLIKTRGQQVTLSCSPISGHRSVSWYQQTPGQGLQFLFEYFSETQRNKGNFPGRFSGRQFSNSRSEMNVSTLELGDSALYLCASSMGRGRRTEAFFGQGTRLTVV.

The chain combines TRBV6-2 or TRBV6-3 with TRBJ2-1; D remains unclear. This CDR3 has 12 amino acids. V was clipped by 3 bases and J by 6 bases, with 6 bases between them. Germline CDR1 and CDR2: MNHEY and SVGEGT. CDR3 region: CASSYFLNEQFF. CDR3 sequence (DNA): TGTGCCAGCAGTTATTTTCTCAATGAGCAGTTCTTC.

This clone was observed a handful of times. The chain couples TRBV7-9 to TRBJ2-1; D gene ambiguous. Germline CDR1 is SEHNR and CDR2 is FQNEAQ (reference sequence). This CDR3 is built from 14 residues. Between the trimmed V and J ends, which lost 3 bases and 2 bases, there was a span of 8 bases. DNA of the CDR3: TGTGCCAGCAGCTTTGACTTTACCTACAATGAGCAGTTCTTC. This encodes CASSFDFTYNEQFF.

The chain combines TRBV4-3 with TRBJ2-3; 7 bases line up with TRBD2. The germline V gene has CDR1 LGHNA and CDR2 YSLEER. The CDR3 runs 18 residues. J lost 5 bases, V lost 0 bases, and 14 bases had no gene match. CDR3 nucleotide sequence: TGCGCCAGCAGCCAAGATAGCCCGTTTGCGGGAGTGAAAGATACGCAGTATTTT. Translating it yields CASSQDSPFAGVKDTQYF.

CDR3 loop: CASSFFGTGSQDTQYF. The CDR3 DNA reads TGCGCCAGCAGCTTCTTTGGGACAGGGTCCCAAGATACGCAGTATTTT. The J gene is TRBJ2-3, the V gene TRBV5-1; 9 bases are shared with TRBD1. This CDR3 is 16 amino acids long. Germline trimming cut 2 bases from V and 5 bases from J; bases unmatched to any gene: 9. Germline V gene sequence: CDR1 SGHRS, CDR2 YFSETQ.

This chain connects TRBV19 to TRBJ1-1; the match to TRBD1 covers 7 bases. V trimming: 6 bases; J trimming: 1 base; junction bases outside the gene matches: 5. The germline V gene encodes CDR1 LNHDA and CDR2 SQIVND (reference sequence). The CDR3 consists of 14 residues. CDR3 DNA sequence: TGTGCCAGTAGCAAAAGACAGGGGAACACTGAAGCTTTCTTT. This codes for CASSKRQGNTEAFF. Full variable domain (missing parts from reference TRBV19 and TRBJ1-1): DGGITQSPKYLFRKEGQNVTLSCEQNLNHDAMYWYRQDPGQGLRLIYYSQIVNDFQKGDIAEGYSVSREKKESFPLTVTSAQKNPTAFYLCASSKRQGNTEAFFGQGTRLTVV.

This chain joins TRBV12-3 or TRBV12-4 and TRBJ2-1; unclear D gene. V was trimmed by 2 bases and J by 9 bases, leaving 5 bases between them. CDR3 length equals 11 residues. The CDR3 DNA reads as TGTGCCAGCAGTTTACTTGTTGAGCAGTTCTTC. Protein sequence: CASSLLVEQFF.

This clone has just one count. The DNA of the CDR3 is TGTGCCAGCAGCCAAGATCCACAGGGATCACAAGAGACCCAGTACTTC. Protein: CASSQDPQGSQETQYF. The chain recombines TRBV3-1 (or the pseudogene TRBV3-2) with TRBJ2-5, with D possibly matching TRBD1 (6 bases). Trimming removed 0 bases at V and 2 bases at J, with 13 bases between. Per the germline V gene, CDR1 is LGHDT and CDR2 is YNNKEL (reference sequence). This CDR3 comprises 16 residues.

The chain joins TRBV7-8 to TRBJ2-3, with D perhaps matching TRBD2 (5 bases). The germline V gene encodes CDR1 SGHVS and CDR2 FQNEAQ. The CDR3 runs to 15 residues. Trimming cost V 5 bases and J 2 bases, with 14 bases left between them. CDR3 DNA sequence: TGTGCCAGCAGCCAGGCCGCGGGCCCCACAGATACGCAGTATTTT. The encoded protein is CASSQAAGPTDTQYF.